The source of this TCR beta chain is a study of blood T cell repertoires in COVID-19. Germline-derived CDR1 and CDR2 are SGDLS and YYNGEE. This CDR3 contains 13 residues. Trimming stripped 5 bases from V and 8 bases from J, with 13 bases between. Generated by immunoSEQ multiplex PCR, the TCRdb table keeps only in-frame clones and is missing some. The table includes tens of thousands of clones, 70% to 90% detected once. The chain has TRBV9 and TRBJ2-2; D is possibly TRBD1 (6 bases). The sequence was collected from a man in his 70s with acute or convalescent COVID-19. Input material: peripheral blood. The CDR3, as DNA: TGTGCCAGCAGAGACAGGTCTGGTGGGGAGCTGTTTTTT. This encodes CASRDRSGGELFF.